This is a list of T cell receptor beta chains from one sample in a study of cytomegalovirus exposure and HLA in healthy donors. Assay used: immunoSEQ multiplex PCR; TCRdb lists only in-frame clones, some missing. The sample has some 250,000 clones, more than 75% seen once. The sample consisted of PBMCs. The receptors derive from a woman between 40 and 55 years old in good health and CMV-seropositive. The CDR3 runs from the conserved cysteine through the conserved F or W. D genes are given only for firm matches. Clone size is given for some rows only: seen once, a few or many times, or a class if the clone is expanded.

v_gene	j_gene	d_gene	abundance	CDR3nt	CDR3aa
TRBV5-4	TRBJ2-5	.	.	TGTGCCAGCAGCTTGGGACAGCTCCAAGAGACCCAGTACTTC	CASSLGQLQETQYF
TRBV5-1	TRBJ2-3	.	once	TGCGCCAGCAGCTGGCAGGGTGCGAGAGCAGATACGCAGTATTTT	CASSWQGARADTQYF
TRBV7-3	TRBJ2-3	TRBD2	once	TGTGCCAGCAGCTCATTAGCGGGAGGGGGCACAGATACGCAGTATTTT	CASSSLAGGGTDTQYF
TRBV30	TRBJ2-7	TRBD2	.	TGTGCCTGGAGTGTACCCTGGACTAGCGGGTTCGGCGAGCAGTACTTC	CAWSVPWTSGFGEQYF
TRBV7-2	TRBJ2-4	TRBD1	once	TGTGCCAGCAGCTTATCCGGGACAGGAGGGAACATTCAGTACTTC	CASSLSGTGGNIQYF
TRBV5-1	TRBJ1-1	TRBD1	.	TGCGCCAGCAGCAGTGGAGTTGGACAGGGGGTCACTGAAGCTTTCTTT	CASSSGVGQGVTEAFF
TRBV28	TRBJ2-1	TRBD2	.	TGTGCCAGCAGTTTAGGGACTAGCGCTTACAATGAGCAGTTCTTC	CASSLGTSAYNEQFF
TRBV7-8	TRBJ1-1	.	once	TGTGCCAGCAGCCCTCGGGGGGCGAACACTGAAGCTTTCTTT	CASSPRGANTEAFF
TRBV5-6	TRBJ2-1	.	.	TGTGCCAGCAGCTTGCTCGCAGGGGCCGGCAATGAGCAGTTCTTC	CASSLLAGAGNEQFF
TRBV7-3	TRBJ1-2	TRBD1	.	TGTGCCAGCAGCTCAACGGGACAGGGAGTGGGGTCTTACACCTTC	CASSSTGQGVGSYTF
TRBV30	TRBJ2-7	TRBD2	.	TGTGCCTGGAGTGTAGGCGGGGGGGCTTTAGACGAGCAGTACTTC	CAWSVGGGALDEQYF
TRBV7-9	TRBJ1-3	.	.	TGTGCCAGCAGCTTAGCGCTTGGTGGGAGTTCAGGAAACACCATATATTTT	CASSLALGGSSGNTIYF
TRBV7-9	TRBJ2-3	TRBD2	.	TGTGCCAGCAGCCGTTCTGGACTAGCGGGAGCGTCAGATACGCAGTATTTT	CASSRSGLAGASDTQYF
TRBV7-6	TRBJ2-1	TRBD1	.	TGTGCCAGCAGCTTTGGGCAGGGGGCATATGAGCAGTTCTTC	CASSFGQGAYEQFF
TRBV11-3	TRBJ2-5	TRBD1	.	TGTGCCAGCAGCCTCAATCCGGGACAGCCCCAAGAGACCCAGTACTTC	CASSLNPGQPQETQYF
TRBV19	TRBJ2-6	.	.	TGTGCCGCCAGGGGCTCTGGGGCCAACGTCCTGACTTTC	CAARGSGANVLTF
TRBV2	TRBJ2-2	.	.	TGTGCCAGCAGTGAGGCAGGGTACACCGGGGAGCTGTTTTTT	CASSEAGYTGELFF
TRBV7-9	TRBJ1-1	TRBD1	.	TGTGCCAGCACTATACCCTCGGACAGGGGCCGGATTGCGGACACTGAAGCTTTCTTT	CASTIPSDRGRIADTEAFF
TRBV28	TRBJ1-2	TRBD1	.	TGTGCCAGCAGCGGACAGGCCACTAACTATGGCTACACCTTC	CASSGQATNYGYTF
TRBV4-3	TRBJ2-3	.	.	TGCGCCAGCAGCCAAGATCCAGGAGGCTACCAAAGCACAGATACGCAGTATTTT	CASSQDPGGYQSTDTQYF
TRBV18	TRBJ1-5	.	once	TGTGCCAGCTCACCAAATTTGTCAGGGGCCCTTCATAGCAATCAGCCCCAGCATTTT	CASSPNLSGALHSNQPQHF
TRBV7-6	TRBJ1-3	.	.	TGTGCCAGCAGCTTAGCGCGGGGGACCTCTGGAAACACCATATATTTT	CASSLARGTSGNTIYF
TRBV19	TRBJ2-6	.	.	TGTGCCAGTAGTATACTACAGATCTCTGGGGCCAACGTCCTGACTTTC	CASSILQISGANVLTF
TRBV9	TRBJ1-2	TRBD1	.	TGTGCCAGCAGCGCACAGGGACAGGACTATGGCTACACCTTC	CASSAQGQDYGYTF
TRBV28	TRBJ1-1	TRBD1	.	TGTGCCAGCAGTTTTCTCCTCGGACAGGGTGGCACTGAAGCTTTCTTT	CASSFLLGQGGTEAFF
TRBV30	TRBJ1-1	.	.	TGTGCCTGTCAGCGGGGTAATGAAGCTTTCTTT	CACQRGNEAFF
TRBV6-1	TRBJ2-5	.	.	TGTGCCAGCAGTGAATCAGGAGGGAGCGGGACCCAGTACTTC	CASSESGGSGTQYF
TRBV6-4	TRBJ1-1	TRBD1	.	TGTGCCAGCAGTGAGGACAGGGGGCCGCGCACTGAAGCTTTCTTT	CASSEDRGPRTEAFF
TRBV19	TRBJ2-1	.	.	TGTGCCAGTAGTATTTGGGGCGTCGATGAGCAGTTCTTC	CASSIWGVDEQFF
TRBV9	TRBJ2-7	TRBD2	.	TGTGCCAGCAGCCCGAGCGGGAGTGCCTACGAGCAGTACTTC	CASSPSGSAYEQYF
TRBV30	TRBJ2-7	TRBD1	.	TGTGCCTGGAGTTTCCGCGGGACAGGTCGATCCGAGCAGTACTTC	CAWSFRGTGRSEQYF
TRBV27	TRBJ1-2	.	.	TGTGCCACCGCCGTCGGTCAGGGGCTATATGGCTACACCTTC	CATAVGQGLYGYTF
TRBV5-4	TRBJ2-5	.	.	TGTGCCAGCAGCTTAAGGGGAGGAGAGACCCAGTACTTC	CASSLRGGETQYF
TRBV7-9	TRBJ1-5	.	.	TGTGCCAGCAGCCGAGACTATCAGCCCCAGCATTTT	CASSRDYQPQHF
TRBV7-3	TRBJ2-7	.	.	TGTGCCAGCAGCTTAAGTGGCGGGACCGAGCAGTACTTC	CASSLSGGTEQYF
TRBV2	TRBJ2-2	.	.	TGTGCCAGAGGAGATACCGGGGAGCTGTTTTTT	CARGDTGELFF
TRBV19	TRBJ2-5	TRBD2	.	TGTGCCAGTAGTATGGTGGCGGGAGGGCTGGAGACCCAGTACTTC	CASSMVAGGLETQYF
TRBV2	TRBJ1-4	.	.	TGTGCCAGCAAGAGGTTGGGTATTACTAATGAAAAACTGTTTTTT	CASKRLGITNEKLFF
TRBV29-1	TRBJ1-3	.	.	TGCAGCGCAACAAGCTCTGGAAACACCATATATTTT	CSATSSGNTIYF
TRBV7-6	TRBJ2-1	.	.	TGTGCCAGCAGCCCACGACTGCGCCCTGAGCAGTTCTTC	CASSPRLRPEQFF
TRBV7-2	TRBJ2-7	TRBD1	few	TGTGCCAGCAGCTCCATCGGACAGGGCTGGAACGAGCAGTACTTC	CASSSIGQGWNEQYF
TRBV2	TRBJ2-7	TRBD1	.	TGTGCCAGCAGTGAAAATGACAGGGGAGGCGAGCAGTACTTC	CASSENDRGGEQYF
TRBV7-9	TRBJ2-1	TRBD1	.	TGTGCCAGCAGCTACGGACAGGGGGCAATTGTTGAGCAGTTCTTC	CASSYGQGAIVEQFF
TRBV5-8	TRBJ2-1	TRBD2	few	TGTGCCAGCCGATCGACTAGCGGGAGGGCCCCTGACTCCTACAATGAGCAGTTCTTC	CASRSTSGRAPDSYNEQFF
TRBV5-4	TRBJ1-1	.	.	TGTGCCAGCAGCTTCTACACTGAAGCTTTCTTT	CASSFYTEAFF
TRBV11-3	TRBJ2-1	TRBD2	.	TGTGCCAGCAGCCACGGGACTAGCGGATACAATGAGCAGTTCTTC	CASSHGTSGYNEQFF
TRBV5-1	TRBJ1-2	.	few	TGCGCCAGCAGCTTGGAGGCAGGGCTTCGGGGCTACACCTTC	CASSLEAGLRGYTF
TRBV19	TRBJ1-3	.	once	TGTGCCAGTAGTATAAGGGGTGCAACACCCCGGCGCGGAAACACCATATATTTT	CASSIRGATPRRGNTIYF
TRBV7-6	TRBJ2-7	TRBD2	once	TGTGCCAGCAGCGCGACTAGCGGGGGGGTCTACGAGCAGTACTTC	CASSATSGGVYEQYF
TRBV19	TRBJ1-2	TRBD1	.	TGTGCCAGTAGTCCTATCCAGGGGACAGCTTATGGCTACACCTTC	CASSPIQGTAYGYTF